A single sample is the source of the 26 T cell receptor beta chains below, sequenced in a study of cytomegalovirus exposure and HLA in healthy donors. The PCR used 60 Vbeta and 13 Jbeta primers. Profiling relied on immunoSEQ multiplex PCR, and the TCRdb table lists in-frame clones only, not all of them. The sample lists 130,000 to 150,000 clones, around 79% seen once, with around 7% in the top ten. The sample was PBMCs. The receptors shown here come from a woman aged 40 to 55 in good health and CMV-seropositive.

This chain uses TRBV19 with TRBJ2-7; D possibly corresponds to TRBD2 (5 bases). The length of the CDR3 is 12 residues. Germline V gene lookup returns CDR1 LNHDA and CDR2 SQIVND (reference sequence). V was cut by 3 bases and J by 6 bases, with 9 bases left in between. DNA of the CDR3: TGTGCCAGTAGTATCTCGGCGGGCGAGCAGTACTTC. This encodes CASSISAGEQYF.

CDR3 amino acids: CASSSGGGFYEQYF. CDR3 sequence (DNA): TGTGCCAGCAGCTCGGGTGGGGGGTTTTACGAGCAGTACTTC. V is TRBV11-2 and J is TRBJ2-7, with D perhaps TRBD2 (6 bases). The CDR3 is 14 residues long. Germline V gives CDR1 SGHAT, CDR2 FQNNGV. The V end lost 4 bases, the J end lost 4 bases, and 14 bases lay between the germline ends.

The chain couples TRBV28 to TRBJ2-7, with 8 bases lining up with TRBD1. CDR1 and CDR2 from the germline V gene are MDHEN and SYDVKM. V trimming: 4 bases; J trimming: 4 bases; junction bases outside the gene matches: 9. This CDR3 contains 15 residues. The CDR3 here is CASSSAGTGLYEQYF. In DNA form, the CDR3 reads TGTGCCAGCAGTTCAGCCGGGACAGGCCTTTACGAGCAGTACTTC.

As DNA, the CDR3 is TGTGCCAGCAGCGGGGGTGAAGCTAGCAATCAGCCCCAGCATTTT. Translated: CASSGGEASNQPQHF. The chain uses TRBV2 and TRBJ1-5, with D perhaps matching TRBD1 (5 bases). The V end lost 6 bases, the J end lost 0 bases, and 12 bases lay between the germline ends. This CDR3 comprises 15 residues. From germline, CDR1 is SNHLY and CDR2 FYNNEI.

Here the CDR3 reads CASSETETQYF. CDR3 coding DNA: TGCGCCAGCAGCGAGACTGAAACCCAGTACTTC. The chain links TRBV5-1 to TRBJ2-5; no definite D call. V gave up 4 bases and J gave up 8 bases, with 9 bases separating them. The CDR3 spans 11 residues. The V gene's germline CDR1 is SGHRS and CDR2 YFSETQ.

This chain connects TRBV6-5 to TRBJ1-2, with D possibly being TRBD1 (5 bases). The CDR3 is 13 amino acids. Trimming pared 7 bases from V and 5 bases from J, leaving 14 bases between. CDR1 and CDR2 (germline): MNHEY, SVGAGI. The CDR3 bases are TGTGCCAGCACCAGATTGGCAGGGTATGGCTACACCTTC. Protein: CASTRLAGYGYTF.

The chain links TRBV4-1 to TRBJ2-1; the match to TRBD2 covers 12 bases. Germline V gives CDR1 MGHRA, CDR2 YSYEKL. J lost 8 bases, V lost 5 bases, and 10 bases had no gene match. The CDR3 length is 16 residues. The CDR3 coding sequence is TGCGCCAGCAGCGCTACACTAGCGGGGGGCCAGGATGAGCAGTTCTTC. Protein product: CASSATLAGGQDEQFF.

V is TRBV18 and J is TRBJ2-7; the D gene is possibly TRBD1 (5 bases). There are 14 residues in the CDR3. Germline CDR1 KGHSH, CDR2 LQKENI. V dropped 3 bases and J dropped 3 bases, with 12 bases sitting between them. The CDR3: CASSPPPGNYEQYF. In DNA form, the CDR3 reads TGTGCCAGCTCACCCCCGCCAGGGAACTACGAGCAGTACTTC.

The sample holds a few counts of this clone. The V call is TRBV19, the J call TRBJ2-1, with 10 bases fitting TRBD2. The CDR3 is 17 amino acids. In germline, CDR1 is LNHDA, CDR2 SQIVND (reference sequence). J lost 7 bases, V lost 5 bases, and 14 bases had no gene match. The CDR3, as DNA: TGTGCCAGTAGTCTTACCTCGGGGAGCGGGGGGGCAAATGAGCAGTTCTTC. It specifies CASSLTSGSGGANEQFF.

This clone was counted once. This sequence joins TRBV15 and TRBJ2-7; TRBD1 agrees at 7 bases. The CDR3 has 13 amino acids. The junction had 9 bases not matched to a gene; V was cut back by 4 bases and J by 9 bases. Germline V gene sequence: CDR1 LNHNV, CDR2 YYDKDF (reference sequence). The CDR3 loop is CATSTGTVQGQYF. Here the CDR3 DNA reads TGTGCCACCAGCACCGGGACAGTCCAAGGGCAGTACTTC. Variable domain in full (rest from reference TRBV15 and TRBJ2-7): DAMVIQNPRYQVTQFGKPVTLSCSQTLNHNVMYWYQQKSSQAPKLLFHYYDKDFNNEADTPDNFQSRRPNTSFCFLDIRSPGLGDTAMYLCATSTGTVQGQYFGPGTRLTVT.

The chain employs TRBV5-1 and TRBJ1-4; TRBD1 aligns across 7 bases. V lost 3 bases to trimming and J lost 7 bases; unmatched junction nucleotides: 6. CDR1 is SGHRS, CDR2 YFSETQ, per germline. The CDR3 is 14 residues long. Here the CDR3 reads CASSSRTGGEKLFF. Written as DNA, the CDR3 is TGCGCCAGCAGCTCGAGGACAGGTGGTGAAAAACTGTTTTTT.

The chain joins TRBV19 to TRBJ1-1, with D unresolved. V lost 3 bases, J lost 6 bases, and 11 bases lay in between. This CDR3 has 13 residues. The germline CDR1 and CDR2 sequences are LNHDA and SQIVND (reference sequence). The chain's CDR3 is CASSIESLAEAFF. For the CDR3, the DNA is TGTGCCAGTAGTATCGAGAGCCTCGCTGAAGCTTTCTTT.

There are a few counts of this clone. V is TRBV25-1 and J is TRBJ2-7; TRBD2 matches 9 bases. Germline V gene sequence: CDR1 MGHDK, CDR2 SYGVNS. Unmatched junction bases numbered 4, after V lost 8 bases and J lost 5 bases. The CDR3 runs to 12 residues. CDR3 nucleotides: TGTGCCAGCCGGGGGACTAGCCACGAGCAGTACTTC. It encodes CASRGTSHEQYF.

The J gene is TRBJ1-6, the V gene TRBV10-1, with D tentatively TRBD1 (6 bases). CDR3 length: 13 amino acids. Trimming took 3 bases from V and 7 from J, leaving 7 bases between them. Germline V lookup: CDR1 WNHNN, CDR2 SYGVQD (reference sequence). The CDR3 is CASSDTGNSPLHF. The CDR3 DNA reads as TGCGCCAGCAGTGATACAGGGAATTCACCCCTCCACTTT.

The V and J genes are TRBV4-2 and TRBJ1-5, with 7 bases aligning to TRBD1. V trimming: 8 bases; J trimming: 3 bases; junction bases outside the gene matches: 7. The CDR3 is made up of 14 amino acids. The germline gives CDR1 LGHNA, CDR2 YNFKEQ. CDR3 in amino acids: CASASGTDNQPQHF. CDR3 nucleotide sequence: TGTGCCAGCGCATCGGGGACAGACAATCAGCCCCAGCATTTT.

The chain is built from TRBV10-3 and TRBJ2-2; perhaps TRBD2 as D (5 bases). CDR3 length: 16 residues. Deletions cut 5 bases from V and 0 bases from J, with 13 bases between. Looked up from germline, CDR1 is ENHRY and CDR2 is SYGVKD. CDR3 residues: CAISPRSGTNTGELFF. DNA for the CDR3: TGTGCCATCAGTCCAAGGTCGGGGACGAACACCGGGGAGCTGTTTTTT.

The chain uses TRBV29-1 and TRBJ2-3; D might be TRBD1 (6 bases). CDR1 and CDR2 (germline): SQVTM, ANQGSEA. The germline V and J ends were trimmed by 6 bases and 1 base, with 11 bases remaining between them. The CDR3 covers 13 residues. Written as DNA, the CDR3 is TGCAGCGTGGCGAGGACAGGCACAGATACGCAGTATTTT. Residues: CSVARTGTDTQYF.

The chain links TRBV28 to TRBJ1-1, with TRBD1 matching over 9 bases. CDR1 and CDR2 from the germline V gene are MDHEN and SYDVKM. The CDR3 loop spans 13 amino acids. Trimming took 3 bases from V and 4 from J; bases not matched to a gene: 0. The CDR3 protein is CASSLTGGTEAFF. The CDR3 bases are TGTGCCAGCAGTTTGACAGGGGGCACTGAAGCTTTCTTT.

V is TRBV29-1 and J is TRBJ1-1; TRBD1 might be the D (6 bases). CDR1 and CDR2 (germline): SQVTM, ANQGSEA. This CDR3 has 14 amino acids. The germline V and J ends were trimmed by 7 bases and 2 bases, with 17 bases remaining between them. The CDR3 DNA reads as TGCAGCGCCTGGGGGGGGGCCGGAAACACTGAAGCTTTCTTT. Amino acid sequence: CSAWGGAGNTEAFF.

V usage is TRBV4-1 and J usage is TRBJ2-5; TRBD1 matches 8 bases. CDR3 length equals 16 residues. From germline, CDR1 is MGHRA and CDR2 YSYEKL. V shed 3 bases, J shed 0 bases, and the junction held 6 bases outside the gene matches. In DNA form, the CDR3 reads TGCGCCAGCAGCCATTTTGGACAGGGCGACCAAGAGACCCAGTACTTC. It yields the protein CASSHFGQGDQETQYF.

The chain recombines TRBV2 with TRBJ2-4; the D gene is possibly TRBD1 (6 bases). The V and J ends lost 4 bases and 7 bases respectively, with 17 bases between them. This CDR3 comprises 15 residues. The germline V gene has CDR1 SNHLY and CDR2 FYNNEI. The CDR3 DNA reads TGTGCCAGCAGTGGAACCAGGGGAGATGAGAACATTCAGTACTTC. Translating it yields CASSGTRGDENIQYF.

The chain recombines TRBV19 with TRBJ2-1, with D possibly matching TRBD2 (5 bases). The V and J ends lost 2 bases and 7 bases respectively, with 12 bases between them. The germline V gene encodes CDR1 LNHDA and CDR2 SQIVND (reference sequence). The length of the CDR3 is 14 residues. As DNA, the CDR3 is TGTGCCAGTAGTATAAAAGCGGTCGGGAATGAGCAGTTCTTC. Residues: CASSIKAVGNEQFF.

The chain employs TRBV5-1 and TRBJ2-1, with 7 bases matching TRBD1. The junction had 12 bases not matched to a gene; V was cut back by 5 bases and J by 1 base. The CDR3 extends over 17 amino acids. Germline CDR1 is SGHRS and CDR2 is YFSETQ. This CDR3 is CASSKKGAGGSYNEQFF. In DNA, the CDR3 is TGCGCCAGCAGTAAGAAGGGGGCAGGGGGTTCCTACAATGAGCAGTTCTTC. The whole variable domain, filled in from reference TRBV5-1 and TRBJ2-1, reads KAGVTQTPRYLIKTRGQQVTLSCSPISGHRSVSWYQQTPGQGLQFLFEYFSETQRNKGNFPGRFSGRQFSNSRSEMNVSTLELGDSALYLCASSKKGAGGSYNEQFFGPGTRLTVL.

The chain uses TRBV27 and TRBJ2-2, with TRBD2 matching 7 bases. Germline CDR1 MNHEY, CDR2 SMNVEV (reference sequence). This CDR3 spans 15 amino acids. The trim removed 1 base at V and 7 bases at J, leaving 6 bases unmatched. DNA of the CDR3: TGTGCCAGCAGTTTATTTTCTAGCGGAAACGGGGAGCTGTTTTTT. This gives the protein CASSLFSSGNGELFF.

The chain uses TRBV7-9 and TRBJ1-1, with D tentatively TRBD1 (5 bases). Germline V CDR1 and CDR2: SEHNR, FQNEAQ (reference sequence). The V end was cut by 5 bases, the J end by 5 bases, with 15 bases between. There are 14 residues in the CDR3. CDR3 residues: CASSPAGVGTEAFF. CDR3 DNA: TGTGCCAGCAGCCCAGCGGGGGTGGGGACTGAAGCTTTCTTT. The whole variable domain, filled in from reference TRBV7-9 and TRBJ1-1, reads DTGVSQNPRHKITKRGQNVTFRCDPISEHNRLYWYRQTLGQGPEFLTYFQNEAQLEKSRLLSDRFSAERPKGSFSTLEIQRTEQGDSAMYLCASSPAGVGTEAFFGQGTRLTVV.

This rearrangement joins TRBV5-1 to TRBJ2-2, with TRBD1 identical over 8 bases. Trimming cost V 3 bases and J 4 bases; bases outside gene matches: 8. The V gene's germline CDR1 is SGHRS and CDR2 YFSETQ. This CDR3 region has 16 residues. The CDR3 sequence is CASSSLGQGGTGELFF. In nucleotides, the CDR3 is TGCGCCAGCAGCTCCTTAGGACAGGGCGGCACCGGGGAGCTGTTTTTT.